What follows describes a single T cell receptor (beta chain). Trimming took 2 bases from V and 3 from J, leaving 10 bases between them. Germline V gives CDR1 SGHRS, CDR2 YFSETQ. The CDR3 has 14 amino acids. These data belong to a study of blood T cell repertoires in COVID-19. About the study: Whether acute or convalescent, the COVID-19 samples came from the United States, Italy and Spain.

Sequenced by immunoSEQ multiplex PCR; TCRdb stores in-frame clones only, minus some. Of roughly 200,000 clones listed, around 86% are singletons. This TCR derives from a man aged 40-49 years with acute or convalescent COVID-19. The rearrangement links TRBV5-1 to TRBJ2-3, with a tentative D call TRBD1 (5 bases). The sequencing input was peripheral blood. As DNA, the CDR3 is TGCGCCAGCAGCTTTCGGCAGGGAACAGATACGCAGTATTTT. Protein sequence: CASSFRQGTDTQYF.